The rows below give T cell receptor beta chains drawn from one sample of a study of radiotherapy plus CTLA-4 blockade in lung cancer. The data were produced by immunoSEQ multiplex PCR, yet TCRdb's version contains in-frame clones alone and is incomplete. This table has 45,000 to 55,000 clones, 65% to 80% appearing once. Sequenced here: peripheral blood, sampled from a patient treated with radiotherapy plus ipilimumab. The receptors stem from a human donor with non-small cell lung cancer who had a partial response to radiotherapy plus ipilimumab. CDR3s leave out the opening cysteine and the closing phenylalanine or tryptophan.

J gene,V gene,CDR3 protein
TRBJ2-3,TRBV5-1,ASSFPGSDTQY
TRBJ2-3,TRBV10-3,AISESQLISDTQY
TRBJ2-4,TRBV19,ASSRATVKNIQY
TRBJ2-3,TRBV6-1,ASRSGAGVDTQY
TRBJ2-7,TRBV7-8,ASSLFIPSGAEQY
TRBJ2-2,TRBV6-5,ASSYVLTGELF
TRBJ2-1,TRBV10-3,AIKSNGGAANEQF
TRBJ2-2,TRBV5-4,ASSSIGTSEAGELF
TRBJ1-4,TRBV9,ASSVADSPNEKLF
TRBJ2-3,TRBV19,ASSITGLVADTQY
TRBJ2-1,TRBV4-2,ASSQEVLTLYNEQF
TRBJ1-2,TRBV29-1,SVPDRGPYGYT
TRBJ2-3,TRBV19,ASSSPGLAGIADTQY
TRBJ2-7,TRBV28,ASSLRYEQY
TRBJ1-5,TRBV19,ATEARWGGSNQPQH
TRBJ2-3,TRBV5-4,ASSLAGDPTDTQY
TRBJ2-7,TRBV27,ASSLFGDRKSYEQY
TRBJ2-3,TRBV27,ASSFFHPSSGGGTDTQY
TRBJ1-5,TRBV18,ASSPAGGQPQH
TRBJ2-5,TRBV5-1,ASSPQGRETQY
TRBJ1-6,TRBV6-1,ASSEARQGNSPLH
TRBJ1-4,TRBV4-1,ASSHLQGGTGNEKLF
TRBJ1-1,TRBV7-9,ASSLPWTGTNTEAF
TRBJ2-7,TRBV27,ASSLFRVGGRPYEQY
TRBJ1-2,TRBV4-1,ASSPNTNRVMGGYT
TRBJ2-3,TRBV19,ASGNRDTQY
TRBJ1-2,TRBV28,ASSSGGRGYT
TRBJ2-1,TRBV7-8,ASTLGPGLANRQF
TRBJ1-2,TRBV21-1,ASSKAVEGLDYGYT
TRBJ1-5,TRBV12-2,ASRLTGGPDQPQH
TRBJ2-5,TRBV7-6,ASSLASGVSETQY
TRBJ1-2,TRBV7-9,ASSSTGTNYGYT
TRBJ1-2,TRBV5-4,ASSVDSYGYT
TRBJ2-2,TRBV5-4,ASSSGTVVTGELF
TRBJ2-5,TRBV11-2,ASSFFETQY
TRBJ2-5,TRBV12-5,ASGSGTGIEGETQY
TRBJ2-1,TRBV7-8,ASSLGSGEPYNEQF
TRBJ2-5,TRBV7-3,ASSVTSSETQY
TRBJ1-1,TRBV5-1,ASSPTDRDYTEAF
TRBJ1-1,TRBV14,ASSQDGNTEAF
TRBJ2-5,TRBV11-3,ASSLGLGGETQY
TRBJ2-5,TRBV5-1,ASSTWTGGRQETQY
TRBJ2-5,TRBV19,ASRLAGGSETQY
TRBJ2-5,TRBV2,ASRTSGGYQETQY
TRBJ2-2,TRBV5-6,ASSYRDRATGELF
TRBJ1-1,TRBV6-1,ASSEPGALNTEAF
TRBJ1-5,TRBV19,ASSIRGEGNQPQH
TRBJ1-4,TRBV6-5,ASGMTGEGTELF
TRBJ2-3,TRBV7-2,ASSFIAGGPTDTQY
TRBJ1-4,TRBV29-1,SVRKDRTNEKLF
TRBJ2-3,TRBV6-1,ASREEGQGPDTQY
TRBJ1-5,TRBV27,ASSSSTGLSNQPQH
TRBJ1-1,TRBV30,ASTEEDTEAF
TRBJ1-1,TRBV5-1,ASSLEFLDTEAF
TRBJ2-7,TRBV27,ASSVGTGVYEQY
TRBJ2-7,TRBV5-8,ASNRRGSFEQY
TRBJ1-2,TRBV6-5,ASKVGDGYT